Following are 23 T cell receptor beta chains from one sample sequenced in a study of blood T cell repertoires in COVID-19. The assay was immunoSEQ multiplex PCR, and TCRdb's table has in-frame clones only and misses some. Here the sample spans about 490,000 clones, roughly 88% being singletons. Sequences were obtained from peripheral blood. These receptors all come from a human donor in a cohort sampled during active COVID-19.

This chain uses TRBV9 with TRBJ2-3, with 9 bases lining up with TRBD2. Germline CDR1 and CDR2: SGDLS and YYNGEE. With V trimmed by 2 bases and J by 2 bases, 3 bases remained unmatched. CDR3 length: 15 residues. This CDR3 reads CASSVSGGLTDTQYF. CDR3 nucleotide sequence: TGTGCCAGCAGCGTTAGCGGGGGACTCACAGATACGCAGTATTTT.

As to this clone: One end of the junction varies from germline; a read error may be responsible. Here the CDR3 reads CASRKGRVRVF. In DNA, the CDR3 is TGTGCCAGCAGAAAAGGCAGGGTAAGGGTCTTC. The chain links TRBV28 to TRBJ1-2; D may be TRBD1 (5 bases). Germline values: CDR1 MDHEN, CDR2 SYDVKM. This CDR3 spans 11 amino acids.

V usage is TRBV5-1 and J usage is TRBJ1-2; 11 bases match TRBD1. With V trimmed by 0 bases and J by 4 bases, 5 bases remained unmatched. CDR1 and CDR2 (germline): SGHRS, YFSETQ. This CDR3 comprises 16 residues. CDR3 sequence reads: CASSLEDRGQVYGYTF. CDR3 coding DNA: TGCGCCAGCAGCTTGGAGGACAGGGGGCAGGTCTATGGCTACACCTTC.

This sequence joins TRBV6-2 or TRBV6-3 and TRBJ2-7, with TRBD2 identical over 7 bases. The CDR3 spans 15 residues. The trim removed 5 bases at V and 2 bases at J, leaving 9 bases unmatched. Germline V gene data show CDR1 as MNHEY and CDR2 as SVGEGT. The CDR3 bases are TGTGCCAGCAGTCGACTGGGACTAACTACCTACGAGCAGTACTTC. Protein product: CASSRLGLTTYEQYF.

V and J are TRBV19 and TRBJ2-2, with 7 nucleotides matching TRBD1. V dropped 5 bases and J dropped 2; count of bases not matched to a gene: 11. This CDR3 has 17 residues. The germline CDR1 and CDR2 sequences are LNHDA and SQIVND (reference sequence). The CDR3 DNA reads as TGTGCCAGTAGTTCAAACTTCCGGGACAGTAACACCGGGGAGCTGTTTTTT. Translating it yields CASSSNFRDSNTGELFF.

The V call is TRBV28, the J call TRBJ1-6, with D uncertain. Trimming shortened V by 1 base and J by 7 bases, and 14 bases separated the two germline ends. The germline V gene encodes CDR1 MDHEN and CDR2 SYDVKM. The CDR3 runs to 16 residues. The CDR3 is CASSLYPQRGNSPLHF. In nucleotides, the CDR3 is TGTGCCAGCAGTTTATACCCGCAGAGAGGGAATTCACCCCTCCACTTT.

V usage is TRBV19 and J usage is TRBJ2-5; perhaps TRBD1 as D (5 bases). V was cut by 6 bases and J by 5 bases, with 16 bases left in between. This CDR3 is built from 14 residues. The germline V gene encodes CDR1 LNHDA and CDR2 SQIVND (reference sequence). As DNA, the CDR3 is TGTGCCAGTAGATATAGGGGTAACGGGGAGACCCAGTACTTC. Translating gives CASRYRGNGETQYF.

V and J are TRBV6-2 or TRBV6-3 and TRBJ2-1; 8 positions agree with TRBD2. V trimming: 5 bases; J trimming: 2 bases; junction bases outside the gene matches: 8. The germline gives CDR1 MNHEY, CDR2 SVGEGT. The CDR3 sequence is 16 residues long. The CDR3: CASSRLARLTYNEQFF. The CDR3 region has the DNA TGTGCCAGCAGTAGACTAGCGAGGTTAACCTACAATGAGCAGTTCTTC.

This sequence joins TRBV5-5 and TRBJ1-2; the D gene is possibly TRBD1 (5 bases). Germline loops: CDR1 SGHKS, CDR2 YYEKEE (reference sequence). The length of the CDR3 is 16 residues. V lost 0 bases to trimming and J lost 1 base, with 13 bases between them. CDR3 nucleotide sequence: TGTGCCAGCAGCTTGGCCCAGGGTTCTGGTAACTATGGCTACACCTTC. This translates into CASSLAQGSGNYGYTF.

The rearrangement uses TRBV5-1 and TRBJ2-7, with 8 bases fitting TRBD1. The CDR3 runs 14 residues. The V gene end was trimmed by 0 bases and the J gene end by 6 bases; junction bases not matched to a gene: 5. Germline CDR1 SGHRS, CDR2 YFSETQ. As DNA, the CDR3 is TGCGCCAGCAGCTTGGTGGCAGGGGGCGCCGAGCAGTACTTC. Translated: CASSLVAGGAEQYF.

This chain uses TRBV10-3 with TRBJ1-5, with TRBD1 as a possible D gene (6 bases). The CDR3 consists of 16 residues. The germline gives CDR1 ENHRY, CDR2 SYGVKD. With 0 bases removed from V and 5 bases from J, the gap between germline ends came to 14 bases. CDR3: CAISESFRGEDQPQHF. CDR3 nucleotides: TGTGCCATCAGTGAGTCGTTCAGGGGAGAGGATCAGCCCCAGCATTTT.

The V and J genes are TRBV10-3 and TRBJ1-2, with a weak D call TRBD1 (6 bases). The germline V gene encodes CDR1 ENHRY and CDR2 SYGVKD. CDR3 length equals 16 residues. Deletions cut 7 bases from V and 1 base from J, with 19 bases between. The CDR3 is CAITSRDTPFNYGYTF. The DNA of the CDR3 is TGTGCCATCACGTCCCGGGACACACCGTTTAACTATGGCTACACCTTC.

The rearrangement joins TRBV23-1 to TRBJ2-7; unclear D gene. TRBV23-1 is an open reading frame, and its role is uncertain. This CDR3 is built from 13 residues. Deletions cut 0 bases from V and 3 bases from J, with 6 bases between. Written as DNA, the CDR3 is TGCGCCAGCAGTCAATCGACTCGCTACGAGCAGTACTTC. Protein: CASSQSTRYEQYF.

In its sample, this clone was seen once. The V call is TRBV6-5, the J call TRBJ1-1; a possible D gene is TRBD1 (6 bases). Trimming removed 4 bases at V and 9 bases at J, with 12 bases between. Germline V gene sequence: CDR1 MNHEY, CDR2 SVGAGI. The CDR3 has 12 residues. DNA for the CDR3: TGTGCCAGCAGTTCACAGGGCCCCCAAGCTTTCTTT. This codes for CASSSQGPQAFF.

V gene TRBV6-1 combines with J gene TRBJ1-1, with 10 bases aligning to TRBD1. The CDR3 has 16 amino acids. Trimming took 2 bases from V and 0 from J; bases not matched to a gene: 3. The V gene's germline CDR1 is MNHNS and CDR2 SASEGT. CDR3 amino acids: CASSERDRGLNTEAFF. The CDR3 nucleotides read TGTGCCAGCAGTGAAAGGGACAGGGGATTGAACACTGAAGCTTTCTTT.

The V call is TRBV28, the J call TRBJ2-7; D remains ambiguous. Germline lookup yields CDR1 MDHEN and CDR2 SYDVKM. V was cut by 5 bases and J by 0 bases, with 11 bases left in between. This CDR3 has 14 residues. This chain's CDR3 is CASSPPLSSYEQYF. DNA for the CDR3: TGTGCCAGCAGTCCCCCGTTGAGCTCCTACGAGCAGTACTTC.

This clone showed up just once. This rearrangement joins TRBV20-1 to TRBJ1-1; tentatively, D is TRBD1 (5 bases). Per the germline V gene, CDR1 is DFQATT and CDR2 is SNEGSKA (reference sequence). The V gene lost 4 bases and the J gene lost 7 bases, with 7 bases spanning the gap. The CDR3 has 10 amino acids. This CDR3 is CSAIGGEAFF. The CDR3 DNA reads as TGCAGTGCTATCGGGGGTGAAGCTTTCTTT.

The rearrangement uses TRBV4-3 and TRBJ1-2; no firm D call. CDR3 length: 15 amino acids. CDR1 and CDR2 from the germline V gene are LGHNA and YSLEER. The V end was cut by 0 bases, the J end by 4 bases, with 12 bases between. The CDR3 here is CASSQDLLRGYGYTF. In nucleotides, the CDR3 is TGCGCCAGCAGCCAAGATCTGTTACGAGGCTATGGCTACACCTTC.

In its sample, this clone was seen many times. This chain uses TRBV4-1 with TRBJ2-7; a possible D gene is TRBD2 (5 bases). The CDR3 runs 14 residues. In germline, CDR1 is MGHRA, CDR2 YSYEKL. V was shortened by 4 bases and J by 0 bases, with 10 bases between the two germline ends. CDR3 protein: CASSLRDVSYEQYF. CDR3 in DNA: TGCGCCAGCAGCCTCCGGGATGTCTCCTACGAGCAGTACTTC.

The chain is built from TRBV7-8 and TRBJ1-1; a possible D gene is TRBD1 (6 bases). The CDR3 covers 16 residues. The V end lost 5 bases, the J end lost 3 bases, and 19 bases lay between the germline ends. Germline lookup yields CDR1 SGHVS and CDR2 FQNEAQ. CDR3 bases: TGTGCCAGCAGCACCAACCCCAGGGGCGAGGACACTGAAGCTTTCTTT. Translation: CASSTNPRGEDTEAFF.

The chain employs TRBV4-1 and TRBJ2-2; 8 bases agree with TRBD1. Germline CDR1 and CDR2: MGHRA and YSYEKL. The J segment lost 6 bases and the V segment lost 7 bases, leaving 7 bases of the junction unmatched. The CDR3 consists of 14 residues. The CDR3 here is CASTQKDRAGELFF. As DNA, the CDR3 is TGCGCCAGCACCCAGAAGGACAGGGCCGGGGAGCTGTTTTTT.

This clone was observed at least ten times. This chain joins TRBV30 and TRBJ1-2; D not certain. CDR1 is GTSNPN, CDR2 SVGIG, per germline (reference sequence). This CDR3 is 12 amino acids long. V shed 5 bases and J shed 8 bases, with 15 bases lying between them. As DNA, the CDR3 is TGTGCCTGGTCACTGAGGGAGGAAGGCTACACCTTC. Translating gives CAWSLREEGYTF. Supplemented by reference TRBV30 and TRBJ1-2, the full variable domain reads SQTIHQWPATLVQPVGSPLSLECTVEGTSNPNLYWYRQAAGRGLQLLFYSVGIGQISSEVPQNLSASRPQDRQFILSSKKLLLSDSGFYLCAWSLREEGYTFGSGTRLTVV.

The chain uses TRBV18 and TRBJ2-7; D perhaps matches TRBD2 (5 bases). Germline V gene data show CDR1 as KGHSH and CDR2 as LQKENI. The CDR3 is made up of 16 amino acids. The V gene lost 3 bases and the J gene lost 2 bases, with 17 bases spanning the gap. CDR3 region: CASSPRVDTRTYEQYF. The CDR3 nucleotides are TGTGCCAGCTCACCGAGGGTAGACACCCGGACCTACGAGCAGTACTTC.